Described below is a single T cell receptor beta chain sequence and its context. Its matching antigen is unknown. The sample is drawn from a study of OX40 agonist ivuxolimab in advanced cancers. As for the study in general: Ivuxolimab, an agonist antibody against OX40 (CD134), was given to patients. The study reported partial responses in three patients: one hepatocellular carcinoma, two cutaneous melanoma. Regarding the study as a whole: At 0.1 to 3.0 mg/kg, CD4+ and CD8+ blood T cells expanded clonally by week 6.

The V end lost 1 base, the J end lost 6 bases, and 6 bases lay between the germline ends. The CDR3 extends over 11 amino acids. Germline CDR1 DFQATT, CDR2 SNEGSKA (reference sequence). Profiling relied on immunoSEQ multiplex PCR, and the TCRdb table lists in-frame clones only, not all of them. The table lists tens of thousands of clones, around nine tenths of them singletons. Source: CD4+ or CD8+ T cells sorted from blood, taken in a trial of the OX40 agonist ivuxolimab. This clonotype was obtained from an adult with an advanced solid tumor such as melanoma, head and neck, liver or kidney cancer. The V and J genes are TRBV20-1 and TRBJ2-5; D is undetermined. CDR3 sequence (DNA): TGCAGTGCTAGAGGACAACAGACCCAGTACTTC. Its protein product is CSARGQQTQYF.